The 11 T cell receptor beta chains below come from one sample, sequenced in a study of T cell repertoires in cytomegalovirus infection. These receptors' antigens are unknown. TCRdb used MiXCR to reprocess the reads, holding one entry per CDR3 protein. The data show 68,000 or so distinct CDR3 sequences, approximately 22% seen once. Material: PBMCs, sequenced either directly or after in vitro stimulation (not recorded which). Source of these receptors: a human donor in good health (CMV status not recorded). Some clones in this sample may be carry-over from other donors' samples.

The chain links TRBV28 to TRBJ2-7, with D possibly matching TRBD1 (6 bases). This CDR3 is built from 15 residues. CDR1 and CDR2 (germline): MDHEN, SYDVKM. V lost 2 bases, J lost 3 bases, and 14 bases lay in between. The CDR3 is CASSLVTGKSYEQYF. The CDR3 nucleotides are TGTGCCAGCAGTTTAGTAACAGGGAAGAGCTACGAGCAGTACTTC.

This chain joins TRBV7-2 and TRBJ2-5; D perhaps matches TRBD2 (6 bases). This CDR3 is built from 15 residues. Germline CDR1 reads SGHTA; CDR2 reads FQGNSA. The V end was cut by 4 bases, the J end by 4 bases, with 16 bases between. The CDR3: CASSSNPGSAETQYF. The CDR3 region has the DNA TGTGCCAGCAGCTCGAACCCCGGGAGTGCAGAGACCCAGTACTTC.

This clonotype was counted ten times or more. The genes are TRBV12-3 or TRBV12-4 and TRBJ2-1, with D hard to call. The length of the CDR3 is 15 residues. Trimming removed 3 bases from V and 5 bases from J, with 14 bases in between. The CDR3: CASSFYARVDNEQFF. In DNA, the CDR3 is TGTGCCAGCAGTTTCTACGCCAGAGTCGACAATGAGCAGTTCTTC.

This clonotype was found a few times. The chain couples TRBV30 to TRBJ2-2; no firm D call. The germline CDR1 and CDR2 sequences are GTSNPN and SVGIG (reference sequence). V was cut by 5 bases and J by 7 bases, with 8 bases left in between. The CDR3 spans 11 residues. CDR3 bases: TGTGCCTGGTCCGTGGACGGGGAGCTGTTTTTT. Translated: CAWSVDGELFF.

This clonotype showed up many times. The chain recombines TRBV6-5 with TRBJ2-1, with 11 bases matching TRBD2. Germline V gene data show CDR1 as MNHEY and CDR2 as SVGAGI. Trimming at V came to 6 bases and at J to 6 bases, leaving 10 bases not matched to a gene. This CDR3 is built from 16 residues. Here the CDR3 DNA reads TGTGCCAGCAGAGGCCCAACTAGCGGGGGTTTCAATGAGCAGTTCTTC. Its translation is CASRGPTSGGFNEQFF.

There are a few counts of this clonotype. V usage is TRBV12-3 or TRBV12-4 and J usage is TRBJ2-1; D tentatively fits TRBD1 or TRBD2 (8 bases each). The CDR3 contains 16 residues. V lost 4 bases, J lost 5 bases, and 18 bases lay in between. The CDR3 here is CASSSQGVAGNNEQFF. In DNA, the CDR3 is TGTGCCAGCAGTTCACAGGGGGTAGCGGGGAACAATGAGCAGTTCTTC.

This clonotype showed up many times. The J gene is TRBJ1-1, the V gene TRBV7-2; D is unresolved. The CDR3 runs to 13 residues. V dropped 5 bases and J dropped 1 base, with 8 bases sitting between them. Germline CDR1 is SGHTA and CDR2 is FQGNSA. CDR3 bases: TGTGCCAGCAGCCTATCGAGGAACACTGAAGCTTTCTTT. It codes for CASSLSRNTEAFF.

This clonotype was recorded many times. The chain has TRBV7-9 and TRBJ1-2; TRBD1 matches 8 bases. This CDR3 region has 16 residues. Unmatched junction bases numbered 20, after V lost 5 bases and J lost 12 bases. Germline loops: CDR1 SEHNR, CDR2 FQNEAQ (reference sequence). DNA for the CDR3: TGTGCCAGCAGCCAAAGGACAGGGCGGAGCGACATCGGGGACACCTTC. This codes for CASSQRTGRSDIGDTF. Filled out from reference TRBV7-9 and TRBJ1-2, the complete variable domain reads DTGVSQNPRHKITKRGQNVTFRCDPISEHNRLYWYRQTLGQGPEFLTYFQNEAQLEKSRLLSDRFSAERPKGSFSTLEIQRTEQGDSAMYLCASSQRTGRSDIGDTFGSGTRLTVV.

There are a few counts of this clonotype. The gene calls are TRBV11-2 and TRBJ1-1, with D perhaps TRBD1 (6 bases). Germline CDR1 is SGHAT and CDR2 is FQNNGV. CDR3 size: 13 residues. V lost 6 bases and J 4 bases, leaving 12 bases between the germline ends. CDR3 sequence (DNA): TGTGCCAGCAGTCAACAGGGTGGCACTGAAGCTTTCTTT. Translating gives CASSQQGGTEAFF.

The chain joins TRBV6-2 or TRBV6-3 to TRBJ1-1, with 10 positions matching TRBD1. CDR3 length equals 15 residues. V lost 6 bases, J lost 1 base, and 5 bases stayed unmatched. Germline CDR1 reads MNHEY; CDR2 reads SVGEGT. The CDR3 sequence is CASRETGGRNTEAFF. CDR3 DNA sequence: TGTGCCAGCAGAGAGACAGGGGGCCGGAACACTGAAGCTTTCTTT.

The V gene is TRBV20-1, the J gene TRBJ1-3; 8 bases map to TRBD1. The CDR3 extends over 16 amino acids. Germline V gives CDR1 DFQATT, CDR2 SNEGSKA (reference sequence). The junction had 7 bases not matched to a gene; V was cut back by 3 bases and J by 0 bases. As DNA, the CDR3 is TGCAGTGCTAGGGAGGACAGGGCCTACTCTGGAAACACCATATATTTT. Its translation is CSAREDRAYSGNTIYF.